The clone carrying this TCR beta chain turned up a few times. Its antigen is not identified. The trim removed 6 bases at V and 7 bases at J, leaving 8 bases unmatched. The CDR3 loop spans 14 amino acids. Germline values: CDR1 MNHNS, CDR2 SASEGT. The data stem from a study of Graves' ophthalmopathy and Graves' hyperthyroidism. Findings and caveats of the study: Thyroid clonotypes that were expanded above 0.001 frequency mostly also appeared in blood. Sensitivity of about 91% and specificity of around 80% were achieved when a 13-signature model separated ophthalmopathy from stable hyperthyroidism.

RNA transcripts were the source from which TCR beta CDR3 regions were amplified. The first-round RT-PCR employed HTBI primers together with the Qiagen OneStep RT-PCR kit. A multiplex PCR was then performed as the second round. TCRdb re-analysed the multiplex PCR reads in MiXCR, keeping a single row per CDR3 protein. The sample shows 400,000 or so distinct CDR3 sequences, 15% of them seen only once. Researchers classed hyperthyroidism as stable given no ophthalmopathy within 18 months of follow-up. Fresh peripheral blood, 8.5 to 10 ml, was the PBMC source. This clonotype was obtained from a woman aged 18 to 35 with stable Graves' hyperthyroidism. The V call is TRBV6-1, the J call TRBJ2-2; 7 nucleotides line up with TRBD2. Sequenced sample: peripheral blood. The CDR3 is CASRWGGVNGELFF. CDR3 DNA: TGTGCCAGCAGATGGGGGGGAGTGAACGGGGAGCTGTTTTTT.